This T cell receptor (beta chain) was sequenced for a study of cytomegalovirus exposure and HLA in healthy donors. Study information: The approximately 130 validation repertoires matched the 666 first-cohort repertoires in platform, a later analysis reported.

Clones were read by immunoSEQ multiplex PCR, and TCRdb kept only the in-frame ones, dropping some. The sample has 90,000 to 150,000 clones, around 87% seen once. Germline CDR1 reads LGHNA; CDR2 reads YSLEER. V lost 2 bases and J 16 bases, leaving 17 bases between the germline ends. The CDR3 loop spans 13 amino acids. The source of this sequence is a woman between 18 and 29 years old in good health and CMV-seropositive. The V and J genes are TRBV4-3 and TRBJ1-4, with a possible D match to TRBD1 (6 bases). The sequencing input was PBMCs. The CDR3 sequence is CASSQRLGGQTFF. CDR3 coding DNA: TGCGCCAGCAGCCAAAGGCTTGGGGGCCAAACGTTTTTT.